This T cell receptor beta chain was obtained from a study of CDR3 diversity in severe acne. The V gene's germline CDR1 is SNHLY and CDR2 FYNNEI. Trimming cost V 4 bases and J 0 bases, with 10 bases left between them. The length of the CDR3 is 14 residues. This clonotype has a handful of counts. Each CDR3 protein gets one entry after TCRdb re-called the PCR reads with MiXCR. The table shows approximately 80,000 distinct CDR3 sequences, with roughly 51% occurring only once. The source of this sequence is a male donor in good health, without acne. Sequencing used blood. V is TRBV2 and J is TRBJ2-7; D uncertain. This CDR3 is CASSAPPCSYEQYF. The CDR3 nucleotides read TGTGCCAGCAGTGCACCTCCGTGCTCCTACGAGCAGTACTTC.